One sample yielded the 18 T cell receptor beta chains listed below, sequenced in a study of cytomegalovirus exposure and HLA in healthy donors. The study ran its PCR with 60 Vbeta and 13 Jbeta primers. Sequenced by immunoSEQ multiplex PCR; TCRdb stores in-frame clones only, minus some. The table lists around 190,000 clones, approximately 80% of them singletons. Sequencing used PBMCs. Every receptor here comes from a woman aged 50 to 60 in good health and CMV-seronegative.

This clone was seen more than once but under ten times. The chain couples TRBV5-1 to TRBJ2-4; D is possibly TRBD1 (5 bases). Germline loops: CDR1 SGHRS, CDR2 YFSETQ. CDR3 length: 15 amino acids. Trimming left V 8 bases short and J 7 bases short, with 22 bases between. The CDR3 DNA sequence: TGCGCCAGAGAACTAAGGGGTGGTACGATGAACATTCAGTACTTC. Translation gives CARELRGGTMNIQYF. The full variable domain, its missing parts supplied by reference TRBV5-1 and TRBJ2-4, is KAGVTQTPRYLIKTRGQQVTLSCSPISGHRSVSWYQQTPGQGLQFLFEYFSETQRNKGNFPGRFSGRQFSNSRSEMNVSTLELGDSALYLCARELRGGTMNIQYFGAGTRLSVL.

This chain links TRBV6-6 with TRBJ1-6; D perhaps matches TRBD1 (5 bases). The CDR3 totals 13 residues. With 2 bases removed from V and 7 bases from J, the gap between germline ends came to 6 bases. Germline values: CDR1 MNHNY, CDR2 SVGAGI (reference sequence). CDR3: CASSYQGNSPLHF. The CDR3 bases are TGTGCCAGCAGTTACCAGGGCAATTCACCCCTCCACTTT.

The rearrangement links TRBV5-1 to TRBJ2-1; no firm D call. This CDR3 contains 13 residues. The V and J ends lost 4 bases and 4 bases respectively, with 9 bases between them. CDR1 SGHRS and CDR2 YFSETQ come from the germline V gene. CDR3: CASSQTGYNEQFF. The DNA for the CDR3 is TGCGCCAGCAGCCAGACCGGGTACAATGAGCAGTTCTTC.

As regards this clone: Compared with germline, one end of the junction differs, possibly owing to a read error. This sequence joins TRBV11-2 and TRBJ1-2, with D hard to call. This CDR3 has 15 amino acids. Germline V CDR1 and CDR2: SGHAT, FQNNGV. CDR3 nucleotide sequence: TGTGCCAGCAGCTTAGATCTCGGCCCAGGAAGACTACACTCCTTC. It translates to CASSLDLGPGRLHSF.

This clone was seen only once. CDR3 DNA sequence: TGTGCCATCACCCGCTTTTCGGCGGGAGGGCCAGATACGCAGTATTTT. Translating it yields CAITRFSAGGPDTQYF. The V gene is TRBV10-3, the J gene TRBJ2-3; 9 bases map to TRBD2. The CDR3 consists of 16 residues. With V trimmed by 7 bases and J by 4 bases, 12 bases remained unmatched. Per germline, CDR1 ENHRY and CDR2 SYGVKD.

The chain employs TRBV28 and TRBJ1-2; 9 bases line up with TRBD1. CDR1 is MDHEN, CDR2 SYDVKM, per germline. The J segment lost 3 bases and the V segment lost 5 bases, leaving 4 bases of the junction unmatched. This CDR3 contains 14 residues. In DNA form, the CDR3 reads TGTGCCAGCAGTCCAACAGGGGGCTACTATGGCTACACCTTC. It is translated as CASSPTGGYYGYTF.

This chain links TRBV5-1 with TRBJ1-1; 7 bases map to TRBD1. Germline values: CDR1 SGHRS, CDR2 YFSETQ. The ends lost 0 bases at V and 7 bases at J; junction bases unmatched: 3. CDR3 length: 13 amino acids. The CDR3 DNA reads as TGCGCCAGCAGCTTGGCAGGGGGGTTTGAAGCTTTCTTT. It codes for CASSLAGGFEAFF.

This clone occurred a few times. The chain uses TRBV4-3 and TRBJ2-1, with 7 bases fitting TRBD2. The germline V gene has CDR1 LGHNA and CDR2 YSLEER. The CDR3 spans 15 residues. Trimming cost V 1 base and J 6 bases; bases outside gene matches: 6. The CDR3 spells CASSQVAGPGNEQFF. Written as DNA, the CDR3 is TGCGCCAGCAGCCAAGTAGCGGGCCCGGGCAATGAGCAGTTCTTC.

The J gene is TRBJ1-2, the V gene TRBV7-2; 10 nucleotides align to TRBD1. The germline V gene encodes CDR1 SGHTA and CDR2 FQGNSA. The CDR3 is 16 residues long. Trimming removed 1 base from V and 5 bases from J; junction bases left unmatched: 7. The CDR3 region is CASSLGQGARVYGYTF. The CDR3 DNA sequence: TGTGCCAGCAGCTTAGGACAGGGGGCTCGGGTATATGGCTACACCTTC.

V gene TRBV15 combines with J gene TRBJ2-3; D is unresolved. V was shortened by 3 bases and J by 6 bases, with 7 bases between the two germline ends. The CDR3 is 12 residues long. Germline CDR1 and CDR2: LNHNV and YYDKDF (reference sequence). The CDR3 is CATSSGKDTQYF. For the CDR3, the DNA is TGTGCCACCAGCAGCGGTAAGGATACGCAGTATTTT. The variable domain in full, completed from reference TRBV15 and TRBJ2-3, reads DAMVIQNPRYQVTQFGKPVTLSCSQTLNHNVMYWYQQKSSQAPKLLFHYYDKDFNNEADTPDNFQSRRPNTSFCFLDIRSPGLGDTAMYLCATSSGKDTQYFGPGTRLTVL.

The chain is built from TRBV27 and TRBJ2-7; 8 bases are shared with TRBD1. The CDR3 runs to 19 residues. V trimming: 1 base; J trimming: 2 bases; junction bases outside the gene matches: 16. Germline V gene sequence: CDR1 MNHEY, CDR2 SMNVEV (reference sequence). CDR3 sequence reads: CASSLFRGTGPESPYEQYF. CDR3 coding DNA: TGTGCCAGCAGTTTATTCCGGGGGACAGGCCCAGAAAGCCCCTACGAGCAGTACTTC.

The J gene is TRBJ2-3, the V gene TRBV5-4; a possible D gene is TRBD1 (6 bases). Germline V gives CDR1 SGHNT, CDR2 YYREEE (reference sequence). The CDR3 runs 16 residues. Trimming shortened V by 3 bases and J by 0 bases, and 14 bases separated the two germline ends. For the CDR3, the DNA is TGTGCCAGCAGCTCAGGACAGAAAATAAGCACAGATACGCAGTATTTT. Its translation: CASSSGQKISTDTQYF.

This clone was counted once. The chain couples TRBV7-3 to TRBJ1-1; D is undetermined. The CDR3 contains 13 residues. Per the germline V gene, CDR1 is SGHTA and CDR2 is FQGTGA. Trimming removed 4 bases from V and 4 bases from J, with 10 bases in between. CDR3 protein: CASSSEPGTEAFF. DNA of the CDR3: TGTGCCAGCAGCTCTGAACCCGGCACTGAAGCTTTCTTT.

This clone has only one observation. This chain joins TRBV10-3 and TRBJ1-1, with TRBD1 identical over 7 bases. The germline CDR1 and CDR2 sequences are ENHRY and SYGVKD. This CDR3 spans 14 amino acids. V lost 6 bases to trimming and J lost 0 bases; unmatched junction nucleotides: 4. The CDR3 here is CAIRWTGLNTEAFF. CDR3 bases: TGTGCCATCAGATGGACAGGCCTGAACACTGAAGCTTTCTTT.

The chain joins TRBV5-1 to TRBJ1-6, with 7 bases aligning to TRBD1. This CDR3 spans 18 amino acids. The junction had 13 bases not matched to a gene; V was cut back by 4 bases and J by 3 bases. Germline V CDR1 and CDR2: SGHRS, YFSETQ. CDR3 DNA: TGCGCCAGCAGCACCGACCCCACAGGGGTTTACTATAATTCACCCCTCCACTTT. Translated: CASSTDPTGVYYNSPLHF. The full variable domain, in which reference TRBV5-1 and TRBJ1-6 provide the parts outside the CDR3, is KAGVTQTPRYLIKTRGQQVTLSCSPISGHRSVSWYQQTPGQGLQFLFEYFSETQRNKGNFPGRFSGRQFSNSRSEMNVSTLELGDSALYLCASSTDPTGVYYNSPLHFGNGTRLTVT.

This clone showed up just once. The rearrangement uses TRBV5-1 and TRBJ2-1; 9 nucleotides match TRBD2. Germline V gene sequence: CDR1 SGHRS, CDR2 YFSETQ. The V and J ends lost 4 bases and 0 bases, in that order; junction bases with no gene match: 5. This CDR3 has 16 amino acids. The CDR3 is CASSRTSVSSYNEQFF. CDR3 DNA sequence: TGCGCCAGCAGCCGGACTAGCGTTAGCTCCTACAATGAGCAGTTCTTC.

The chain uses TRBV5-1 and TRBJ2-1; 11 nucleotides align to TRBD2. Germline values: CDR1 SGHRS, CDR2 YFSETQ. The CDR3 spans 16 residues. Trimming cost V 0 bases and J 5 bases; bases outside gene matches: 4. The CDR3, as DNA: TGCGCCAGCAGCTTGGTACTAGCGGGAGCTAACAATGAGCAGTTCTTC. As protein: CASSLVLAGANNEQFF.

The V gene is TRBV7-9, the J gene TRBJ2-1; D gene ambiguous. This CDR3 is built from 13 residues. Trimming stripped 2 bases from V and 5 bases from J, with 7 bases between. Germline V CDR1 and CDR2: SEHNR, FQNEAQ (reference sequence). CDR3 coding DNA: TGTGCCAGCAGCTTATTGGCCAACAATGAGCAGTTCTTC. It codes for CASSLLANNEQFF. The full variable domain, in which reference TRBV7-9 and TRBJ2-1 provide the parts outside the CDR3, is DTGVSQNPRHKITKRGQNVTFRCDPISEHNRLYWYRQTLGQGPEFLTYFQNEAQLEKSRLLSDRFSAERPKGSFSTLEIQRTEQGDSAMYLCASSLLANNEQFFGPGTRLTVL.